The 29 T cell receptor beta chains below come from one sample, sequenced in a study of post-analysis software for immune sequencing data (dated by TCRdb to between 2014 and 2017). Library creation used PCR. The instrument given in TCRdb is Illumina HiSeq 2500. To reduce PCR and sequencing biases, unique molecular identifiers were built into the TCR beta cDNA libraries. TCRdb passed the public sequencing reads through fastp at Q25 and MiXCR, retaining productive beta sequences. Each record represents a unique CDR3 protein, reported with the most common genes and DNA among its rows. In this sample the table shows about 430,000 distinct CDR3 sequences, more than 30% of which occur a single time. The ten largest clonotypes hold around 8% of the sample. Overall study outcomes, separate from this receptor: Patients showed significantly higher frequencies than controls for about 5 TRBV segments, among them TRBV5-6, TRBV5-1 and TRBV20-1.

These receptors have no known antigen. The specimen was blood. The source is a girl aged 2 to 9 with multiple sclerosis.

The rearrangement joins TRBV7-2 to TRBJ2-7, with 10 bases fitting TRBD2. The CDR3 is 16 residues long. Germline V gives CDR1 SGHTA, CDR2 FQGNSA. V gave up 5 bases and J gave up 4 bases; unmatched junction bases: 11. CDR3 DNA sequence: TGTGCCAGCAGCGCTACCGGGACTAGCGAGCGGTACGAGCAGTACTTC. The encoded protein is CASSATGTSERYEQYF.

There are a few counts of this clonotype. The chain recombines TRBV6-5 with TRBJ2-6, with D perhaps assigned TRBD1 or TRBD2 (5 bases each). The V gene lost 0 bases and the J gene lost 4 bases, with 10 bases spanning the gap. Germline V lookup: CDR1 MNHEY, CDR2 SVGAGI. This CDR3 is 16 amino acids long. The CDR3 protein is CASSYSAGAGANVLTF. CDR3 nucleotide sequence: TGTGCCAGCAGTTACTCAGCCGGGGCAGGGGCCAACGTCCTGACTTTC.

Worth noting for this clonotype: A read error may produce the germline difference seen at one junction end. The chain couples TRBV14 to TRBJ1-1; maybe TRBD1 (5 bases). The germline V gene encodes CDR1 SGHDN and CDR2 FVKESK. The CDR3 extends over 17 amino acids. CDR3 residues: CAGSQDWGRVMNTEAFF. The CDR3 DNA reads TGTGCCGGCAGCCAAGATTGGGGCAGGGTGATGAACACTGAAGCTTTCTTT.

The CDR3 here is CASSPPQGGPSQPQHF. The CDR3 DNA follows: TGTGCCAGCAGCCCCCCCCAGGGAGGCCCTTCTCAGCCCCAGCATTTT. The chain couples TRBV28 to TRBJ1-5; possible D gene TRBD1, 5 bases. The germline V and J ends were trimmed by 6 bases and 6 bases, with 21 bases remaining between them. The CDR3 totals 16 residues. Looked up from germline, CDR1 is MDHEN and CDR2 is SYDVKM.

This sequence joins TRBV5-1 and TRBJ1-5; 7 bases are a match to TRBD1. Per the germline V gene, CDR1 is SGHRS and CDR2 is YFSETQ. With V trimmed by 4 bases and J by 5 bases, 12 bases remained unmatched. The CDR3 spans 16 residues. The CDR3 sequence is CASSPGRGGADQPQHF. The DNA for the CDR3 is TGCGCCAGCAGCCCGGGTAGAGGGGGCGCGGATCAGCCCCAGCATTTT.

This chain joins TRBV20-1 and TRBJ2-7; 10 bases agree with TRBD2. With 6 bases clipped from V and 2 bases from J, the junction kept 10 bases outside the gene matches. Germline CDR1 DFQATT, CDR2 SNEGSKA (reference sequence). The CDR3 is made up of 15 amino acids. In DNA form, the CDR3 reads TGCAGTGCCAAGAAGTCTAGCGGGGGAACCTACGAGCAGTACTTC. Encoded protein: CSAKKSSGGTYEQYF.

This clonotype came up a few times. The CDR3 is CASSFNGGLNEQFF. The CDR3 DNA sequence: TGTGCCAGCTCCTTTAATGGGGGATTGAATGAGCAGTTCTTC. The chain joins TRBV27 to TRBJ2-1, with D perhaps TRBD1 or TRBD2 (5 bases each). CDR3 length: 14 residues. Germline CDR1 MNHEY, CDR2 SMNVEV (reference sequence). V was trimmed by 8 bases and J by 7 bases, leaving 18 bases between them.

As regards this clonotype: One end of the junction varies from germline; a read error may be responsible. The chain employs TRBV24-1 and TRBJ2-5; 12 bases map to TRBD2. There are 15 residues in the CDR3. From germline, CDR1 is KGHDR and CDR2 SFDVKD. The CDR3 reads CATSDSTSGGETQYF. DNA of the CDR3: TGTGCCACCAGTGATTCGACTAGCGGGGGAGAGACTCAGTACTTC.

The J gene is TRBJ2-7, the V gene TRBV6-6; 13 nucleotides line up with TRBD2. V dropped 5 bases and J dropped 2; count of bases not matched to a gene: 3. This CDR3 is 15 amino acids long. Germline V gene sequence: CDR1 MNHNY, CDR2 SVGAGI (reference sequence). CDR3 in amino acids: CASSRGLAGTYEQYF. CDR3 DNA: TGTGCCAGCAGTCGGGGACTAGCGGGAACCTACGAGCAGTACTTC.

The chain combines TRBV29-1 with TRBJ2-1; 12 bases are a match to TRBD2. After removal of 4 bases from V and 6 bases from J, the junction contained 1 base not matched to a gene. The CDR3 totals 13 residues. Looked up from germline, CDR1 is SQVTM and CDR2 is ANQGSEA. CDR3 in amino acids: CSVGTSGANEQFF. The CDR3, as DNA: TGCAGCGTTGGGACTAGCGGGGCCAATGAGCAGTTCTTC.

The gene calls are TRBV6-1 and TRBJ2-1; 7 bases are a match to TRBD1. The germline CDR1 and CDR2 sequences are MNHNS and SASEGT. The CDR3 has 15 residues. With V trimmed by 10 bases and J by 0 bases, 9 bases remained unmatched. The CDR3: CATPSQGSSYNEQFF. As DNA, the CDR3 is TGTGCCACCCCATCACAGGGGAGCTCCTACAATGAGCAGTTCTTC.

The CDR3 DNA sequence: TGTGCCAGCAGCTTAGGGCTGCCCCGGGACAGAGATGAAAAACTGTTTTTT. It specifies CASSLGLPRDRDEKLFF. The gene calls are TRBV7-3 and TRBJ1-4, with 7 nucleotides matching TRBD1. Germline lookup yields CDR1 SGHTA and CDR2 FQGTGA. The CDR3 contains 17 residues. Trimming cost V 2 bases and J 6 bases; bases outside gene matches: 12.

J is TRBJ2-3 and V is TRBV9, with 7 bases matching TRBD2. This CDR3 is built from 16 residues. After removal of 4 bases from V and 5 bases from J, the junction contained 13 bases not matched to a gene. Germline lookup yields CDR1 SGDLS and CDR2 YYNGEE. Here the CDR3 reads CASSPRTRLARDTQYF. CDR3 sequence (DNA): TGTGCCAGCAGCCCCCGCACGAGACTAGCTAGAGATACGCAGTATTTT.

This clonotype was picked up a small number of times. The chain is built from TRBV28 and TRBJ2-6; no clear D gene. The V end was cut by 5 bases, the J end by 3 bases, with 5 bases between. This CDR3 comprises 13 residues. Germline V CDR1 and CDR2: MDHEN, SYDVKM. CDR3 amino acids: CASSPVGANVLTF. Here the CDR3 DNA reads TGTGCCAGCAGTCCTGTTGGGGCCAACGTCCTGACTTTC. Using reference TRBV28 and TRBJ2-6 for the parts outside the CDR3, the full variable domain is DVKVTQSSRYLVKRTGEKVFLECVQDMDHENMFWYRQDPGLGLRLIYFSYDVKMKEKGDIPEGYSVSREKKERFSLILESASTNQTSMYLCASSPVGANVLTFGAGSRLTVL.

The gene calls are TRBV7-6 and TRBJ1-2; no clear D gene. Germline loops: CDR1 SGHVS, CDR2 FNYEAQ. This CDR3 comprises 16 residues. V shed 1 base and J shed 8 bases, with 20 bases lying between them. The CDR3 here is CASSLGAGNVGSGYTF. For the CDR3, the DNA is TGTGCCAGCAGCTTAGGGGCTGGGAACGTCGGATCCGGCTACACCTTC.

The CDR3: CSARRLAGGSYEQYF. In DNA form, the CDR3 reads TGCAGTGCTAGACGACTAGCGGGAGGTTCCTACGAGCAGTACTTC. The rearrangement links TRBV20-1 to TRBJ2-7; 13 bases map to TRBD2. This CDR3 region has 15 residues. Trimming at V came to 2 bases and at J to 1 base, leaving 2 bases not matched to a gene. Germline V gene sequence: CDR1 DFQATT, CDR2 SNEGSKA (reference sequence).

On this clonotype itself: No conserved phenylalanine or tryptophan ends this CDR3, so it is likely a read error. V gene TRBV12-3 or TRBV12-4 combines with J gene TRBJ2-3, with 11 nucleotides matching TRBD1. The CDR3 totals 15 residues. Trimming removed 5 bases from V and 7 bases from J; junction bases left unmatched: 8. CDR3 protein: CASSPPGQGVNTQYS. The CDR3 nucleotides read TGTGCCAGCAGTCCTCCGGGACAGGGGGTGAATACGCAGTATTCT.

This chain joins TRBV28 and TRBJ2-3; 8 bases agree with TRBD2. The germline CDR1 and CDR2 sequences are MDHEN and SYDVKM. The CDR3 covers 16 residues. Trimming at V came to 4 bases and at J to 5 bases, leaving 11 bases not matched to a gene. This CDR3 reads CASSSTVREEGDTQYF. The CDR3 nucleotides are TGTGCCAGCAGTTCAACGGTGCGGGAGGAGGGAGATACGCAGTATTTT.

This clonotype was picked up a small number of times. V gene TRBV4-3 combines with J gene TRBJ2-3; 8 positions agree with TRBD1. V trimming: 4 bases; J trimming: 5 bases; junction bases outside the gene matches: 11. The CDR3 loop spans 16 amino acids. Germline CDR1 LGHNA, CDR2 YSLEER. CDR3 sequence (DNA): TGCGCCAGCAGCCCCACACGGACAGGGTTCCAAGATACGCAGTATTTT. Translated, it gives CASSPTRTGFQDTQYF.

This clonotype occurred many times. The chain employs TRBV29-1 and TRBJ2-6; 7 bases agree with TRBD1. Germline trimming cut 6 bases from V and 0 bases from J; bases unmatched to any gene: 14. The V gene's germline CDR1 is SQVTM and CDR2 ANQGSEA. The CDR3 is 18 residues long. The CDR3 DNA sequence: TGCAGCGTACTCCAGCTCCGGGACAGTCGCTCTGGGGCCAACGTCCTGACTTTC. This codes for CSVLQLRDSRSGANVLTF.

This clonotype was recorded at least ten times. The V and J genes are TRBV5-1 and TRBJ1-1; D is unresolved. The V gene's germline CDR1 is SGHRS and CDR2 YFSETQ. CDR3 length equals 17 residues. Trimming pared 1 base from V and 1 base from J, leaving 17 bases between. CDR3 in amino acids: CASSLSPVGRSNTEAFF. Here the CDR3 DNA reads TGCGCCAGCAGCTTGTCCCCCGTGGGGAGGTCGAACACTGAAGCTTTCTTT. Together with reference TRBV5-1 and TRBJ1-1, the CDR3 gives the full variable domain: KAGVTQTPRYLIKTRGQQVTLSCSPISGHRSVSWYQQTPGQGLQFLFEYFSETQRNKGNFPGRFSGRQFSNSRSEMNVSTLELGDSALYLCASSLSPVGRSNTEAFFGQGTRLTVV.

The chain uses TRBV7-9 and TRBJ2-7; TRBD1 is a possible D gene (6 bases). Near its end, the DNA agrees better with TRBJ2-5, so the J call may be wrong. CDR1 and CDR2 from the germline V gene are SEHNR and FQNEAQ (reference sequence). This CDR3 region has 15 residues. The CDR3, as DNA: TGTGCCAGCAGCTTGGGAGTAGCGAGGGGGGAGACCCAGTACTTC. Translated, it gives CASSLGVARGETQYF.

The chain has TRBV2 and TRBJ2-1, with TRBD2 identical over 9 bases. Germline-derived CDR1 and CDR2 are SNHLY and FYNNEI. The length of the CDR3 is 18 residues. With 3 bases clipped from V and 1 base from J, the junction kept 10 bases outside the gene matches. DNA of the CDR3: TGTGCCAGCAGTGAGGGGGCGGGAGGGCCCTTATCCTACAATGAGCAGTTCTTC. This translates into CASSEGAGGPLSYNEQFF.

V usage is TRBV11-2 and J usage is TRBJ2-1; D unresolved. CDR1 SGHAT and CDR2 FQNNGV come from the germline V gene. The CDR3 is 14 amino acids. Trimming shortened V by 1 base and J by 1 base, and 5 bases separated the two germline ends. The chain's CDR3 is CASSLASSYNEQFF. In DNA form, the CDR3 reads TGTGCCAGCAGCTTAGCCTCGTCCTACAATGAGCAGTTCTTC.

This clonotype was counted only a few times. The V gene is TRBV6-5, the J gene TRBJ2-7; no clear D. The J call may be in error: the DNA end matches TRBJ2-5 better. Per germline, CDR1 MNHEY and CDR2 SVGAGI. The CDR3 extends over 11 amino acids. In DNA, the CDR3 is TGTGCCAGCAGTTATTCTGGGACCCAGTACTTC. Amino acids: CASSYSGTQYF.

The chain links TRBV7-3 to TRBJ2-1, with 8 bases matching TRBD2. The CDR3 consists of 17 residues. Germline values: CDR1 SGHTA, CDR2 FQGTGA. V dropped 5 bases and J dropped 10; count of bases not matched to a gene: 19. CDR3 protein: CASSLRSSTSVLGEQFF. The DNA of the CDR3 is TGTGCCAGCAGCCTAAGATCCTCGACTAGCGTCCTTGGGGAGCAGTTCTTC.

The CDR3 DNA reads as TGCAGTGCTAGAGATCCAGAGGGCAATACTTACGAGCAGTACTTC. Translating it yields CSARDPEGNTYEQYF. The gene calls are TRBV20-1 and TRBJ2-7, with D perhaps matching TRBD2 (5 bases). The CDR3 is 15 residues long. Germline V gene data show CDR1 as DFQATT and CDR2 as SNEGSKA (reference sequence). Trimming left V 0 bases short and J 4 bases short, with 16 bases between.

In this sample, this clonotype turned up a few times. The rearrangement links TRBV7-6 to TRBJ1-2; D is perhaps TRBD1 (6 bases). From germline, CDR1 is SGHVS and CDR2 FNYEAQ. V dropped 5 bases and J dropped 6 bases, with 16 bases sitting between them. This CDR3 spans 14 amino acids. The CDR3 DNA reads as TGTGCCAGCAGCGGGCAGACAACAGGGCATGGCTACACCTTC. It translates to CASSGQTTGHGYTF.

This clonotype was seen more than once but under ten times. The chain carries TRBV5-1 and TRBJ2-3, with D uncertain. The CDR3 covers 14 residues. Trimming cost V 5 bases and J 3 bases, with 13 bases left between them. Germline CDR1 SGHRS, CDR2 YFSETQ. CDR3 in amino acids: CASSISPETDTQYF. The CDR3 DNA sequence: TGCGCCAGCAGTATCAGCCCCGAGACAGATACGCAGTATTTT.